This paragraph covers one TCR beta chain sequence. The target of this receptor is not known. It has no much larger one-base neighbor in the sample; base qualities were not kept. This entry comes from a study of blood T cell repertoires in COVID-19 (dated by TCRdb to about 2020). For the study in its entirety: Samples from collaborators originated in the United States, Italy and Spain and spanned both the acute and convalescent phases of COVID-19. The samples were drawn from the first 160 participants of the ongoing ImmuneRACE study and from 1,254 subjects provided by 6 global collaborators. Subjects who had been exposed to COVID-19, were actively infected with it, or had recovered from it provided the deeply sampled blood TCRbeta repertoires that made up the dataset. A freely available public database, intended as a resource for researchers studying the immune response to SARS-CoV-2, is where the repertoires were released. The prospective study material was composed of cDNA or gDNA derived from T cells, B-cell-depleted T cells, or PBMCs. HLA class I and class II types, where available, came from metadata supplied by the sample provider rather than from assay-based typing. The sample metadata nearly always contained a de-identified subject ID, COVID-19 status, age in years and sex. The study at large found these results: Clinical and demographic metadata were provided uncurated, with the amount varying by source and participant.

Participants in the prospective study were enrolled through a virtual design, were aged about 18 to 100 years, and lived in 24 United States geographic areas. In the prospective study, participants were assigned to cohorts based on the clinical history participants reported in a screening survey and a study questionnaire. Recovered participants in ImmuneRACE Cohort 3 were defined as having two consecutive negative NP/OP PCR tests, clearance from a healthcare professional, or resolution of symptoms. In the prospective study, whole blood, serum and a nasopharyngeal or oropharyngeal swab were collected from each participant by mobile phlebotomists. Prospective study participants could optionally give additional blood draws and questionnaires over an approximately 2-month period. Blood samples from the prospective study were shipped frozen or at room temperature prior to DNA extraction. TCRbeta CDR3 regions were amplified from genomic DNA using the immunoSEQ Assay, a bias-controlled multiplex PCR. In the original analysis: Nucleated cell counts per sample were estimated from amplification of reference gene primers within the assay. To quantify the absolute abundance of each unique TCRbeta CDR3 rearrangement, sequence reads were collapsed and filtered. Productive Simpson clonality was computed per sample as the square root of Simpson's diversity index over productive rearrangements. TCRdb mirrors the immuneACCESS table, restricted to in-frame sequences. Some clones are absent from its copies; in checked studies, under half trace to an unresolved V gene, and the reason for the others is unknown. D and trimming come from the DNA, and the V and J calls and clone size come from that table. The sample includes a few hundred thousand clones, with roughly 87% observed a single time. The ten biggest clones cover about 3% of the sample.

The V end loses 11 bases and the J end loses 7 bases, and a stretch of 14 bases separates them. For CDR1 and CDR2, the germline V gene lists MDHEN and SYDVKM. From its cysteine to its phenylalanine, the CDR3 spans 12 amino acids. Only CDR3 DNA is held: 36 bases, read in frame from base 1. This receptor was taken from a woman younger than 45 who had recovered from COVID-19. The receptor chain draws on TRBV28 and TRBJ1-4; TRBD1 is possibly the D segment (5 matching bases). Sequencing was performed on PBMCs or T cells enriched from blood (not recorded which). The CDR3 sequence is CAGGTLGEKLFF. The sequenced DNA: TGTGCCGGGGGGACTTTGGGTGAAAAACTGTTTTTT.